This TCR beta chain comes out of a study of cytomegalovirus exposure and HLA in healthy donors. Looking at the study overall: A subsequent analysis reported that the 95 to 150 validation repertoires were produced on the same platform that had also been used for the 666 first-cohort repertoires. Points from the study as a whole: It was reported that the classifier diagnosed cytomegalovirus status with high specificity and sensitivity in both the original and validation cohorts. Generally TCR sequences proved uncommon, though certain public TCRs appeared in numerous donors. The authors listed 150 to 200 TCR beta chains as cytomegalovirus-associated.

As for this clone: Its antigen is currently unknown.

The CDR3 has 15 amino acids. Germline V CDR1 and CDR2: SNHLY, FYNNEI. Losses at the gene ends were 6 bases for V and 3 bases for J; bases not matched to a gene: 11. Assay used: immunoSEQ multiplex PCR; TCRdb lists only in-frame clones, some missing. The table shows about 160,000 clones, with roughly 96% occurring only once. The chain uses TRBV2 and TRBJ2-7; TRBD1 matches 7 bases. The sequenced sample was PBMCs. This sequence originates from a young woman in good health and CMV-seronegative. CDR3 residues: CASRKERDSRYEQYF. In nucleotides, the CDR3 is TGTGCCAGCAGGAAAGAAAGGGACAGCCGCTACGAGCAGTACTTC.